This T cell receptor beta chain was identified during a study of cytomegalovirus exposure and HLA in healthy donors. The V gene lost 4 bases and the J gene lost 0 bases, with 16 bases spanning the gap. Germline loops: CDR1 SGHDT, CDR2 YYEEEE. The CDR3 is made up of 16 amino acids. With respect to this clone: Its antigen is undetermined.

Whole-study findings and limits: Reports state that TCR beta sequences accurately predicted most subjects' HLA-A and HLA-B alleles.

Primers included in the PCR were 60 Vbeta and 13 Jbeta primers. Generated by immunoSEQ multiplex PCR, the TCRdb table keeps only in-frame clones and is missing some. Among around 150,000 clones, approximately 80% were seen once, and the ten largest hold roughly 4.7%. Sequencing was carried out using PBMCs. The J gene is TRBJ1-2, the V gene TRBV5-6; a possible D gene is TRBD1 (6 bases). The clonotype comes from a male donor in good health and CMV-seronegative. CDR3: CASSLRGRGANYGYTF. As DNA, the CDR3 is TGTGCCAGCAGCCTAAGAGGCAGGGGAGCTAACTATGGCTACACCTTC.